A selection of T cell receptor beta chains follows, all from one sample in a study of cytomegalovirus exposure and HLA in healthy donors. The repertoire was sequenced with immunoSEQ multiplex PCR; TCRdb's copy has only in-frame clones and lacks some. The table for this sample gives approximately 75,000 clones. Source material: PBMCs. The receptors derive from a man in his forties or fifties in good health and CMV-seronegative. Each CDR3 is given with its conserved first and last residue. D genes are given only for firm matches.

DNA: TGCAGCGTTGCTCCCGGACAGGGGGGCACTGAAGCTTTCTTT
CDR3: CSVAPGQGGTEAFF
D: TRBD1
J: TRBJ1-1
V: TRBV29-1

DNA: TGTGCCACCAGCAGAGATCTCTCCAGGAGGTCCGAGCAGTACTTC
CDR3: CATSRDLSRRSEQYF
D: .
J: TRBJ2-7
V: TRBV15

DNA: TGTGCCAGCAGCCCGGAGAAGCTTTCCTACAATGAGCAGTTCTTC
CDR3: CASSPEKLSYNEQFF
D: .
J: TRBJ2-1
V: TRBV5-4

DNA: TGTGCCAGCAGTTTATTTCCAGACAGTGGCTATGGCTACACCTTC
CDR3: CASSLFPDSGYGYTF
D: .
J: TRBJ1-2
V: TRBV27

DNA: TGCGCCAGCAAAAATAGTGGGGCCAACGTCCTGACTTTC
CDR3: CASKNSGANVLTF
D: .
J: TRBJ2-6
V: TRBV5-1

DNA: TGCGCCAGCAGCATATCCGGGACAAGTCGCGGATGGTACGAGCAGTACTTC
CDR3: CASSISGTSRGWYEQYF
D: .
J: TRBJ2-7
V: TRBV5-1

DNA: TGTGCCAGCAGCACTAACTACAGGGTTACTAACTATGGCTACACCTTC
CDR3: CASSTNYRVTNYGYTF
D: .
J: TRBJ1-2
V: TRBV28

DNA: TGTGCCAGTCGCAGGATAGCTAACTATGGCTACACCTTC
CDR3: CASRRIANYGYTF
D: .
J: TRBJ1-2
V: TRBV2

DNA: TGCGCCAGCAGGGCCGGGACAGGGGCTCCCGGGGAGCTGTTTTTT
CDR3: CASRAGTGAPGELFF
D: TRBD1
J: TRBJ2-2
V: TRBV5-1

DNA: TGTGCCACCCTCGCAGGGGTAGACGAAAAACTGTTTTTT
CDR3: CATLAGVDEKLFF
D: .
J: TRBJ1-4
V: TRBV28

DNA: TGTGCCAGCAGCTCGGCCACAGCGAACACTGAAGCTTTCTTT
CDR3: CASSSATANTEAFF
D: .
J: TRBJ1-1
V: TRBV13

DNA: TGTGCCAGCAGCCCGACCTGGGACAGGGGGCAGTATGGGGCCAACGTCCTGACTTTC
CDR3: CASSPTWDRGQYGANVLTF
D: TRBD1
J: TRBJ2-6
V: TRBV9

DNA: TGTGCCAGCAGCCAAGTGGGGGGACAGGGGGTAAACATTCAGTACTTC
CDR3: CASSQVGGQGVNIQYF
D: TRBD1
J: TRBJ2-4
V: TRBV4-2

DNA: TGCGCCAGCAGCCAAGGACAGGGTCCCCTCTACGAGCAGTACTTC
CDR3: CASSQGQGPLYEQYF
D: TRBD1
J: TRBJ2-7
V: TRBV4-1

DNA: TGTGCCAGCAGTCCTGGCGCAGGGCCTAATGAAAAGCTGTTTTTT
CDR3: CASSPGAGPNEKLFF
D: .
J: TRBJ1-4
V: TRBV28

DNA: TGTGCCAGCTCACCACCGAGTCGGGACTCCTACGAGCAGTACTTC
CDR3: CASSPPSRDSYEQYF
D: .
J: TRBJ2-7
V: TRBV18

DNA: TGTGCCATCAGTGACGGGACAGGGGTATCCTACGAGCAGTACTTC
CDR3: CAISDGTGVSYEQYF
D: TRBD1
J: TRBJ2-7
V: TRBV10-3

DNA: TGTGCCACGACCCTAGCGGGCGGGGGCACCGGGGAGCTGTTTTTT
CDR3: CATTLAGGGTGELFF
D: TRBD2
J: TRBJ2-2
V: TRBV19

DNA: TGTGCCAGCGAGACCGGGACAGGGAGCACAGATACGCAGTATTTT
CDR3: CASETGTGSTDTQYF
D: TRBD1
J: TRBJ2-3
V: TRBV2

DNA: TGCGCCAGCAGTGGGGGACTAGCGGGGACCGTGGGAGAGACCCAGTACTTC
CDR3: CASSGGLAGTVGETQYF
D: TRBD2
J: TRBJ2-5
V: TRBV5-1

DNA: TGTGCCAGCTCACCGGGCGTTGGAGGAGCTAACTATGGCTACACCTTC
CDR3: CASSPGVGGANYGYTF
D: .
J: TRBJ1-2
V: TRBV18

DNA: TGTGCCAGCAGTTTCGACACTGACCGTAATGAAAAACTGTTTTTT
CDR3: CASSFDTDRNEKLFF
D: .
J: TRBJ1-4
V: TRBV27

DNA: TGTGCCAGCAGTTCCCAAGGGGATGGCTACACCTTC
CDR3: CASSSQGDGYTF
D: .
J: TRBJ1-2
V: TRBV28

DNA: TGTGCCAGCAGCACATACGGGACAGCTAACTCCTACGAGCAGTACTTC
CDR3: CASSTYGTANSYEQYF
D: TRBD1
J: TRBJ2-7
V: TRBV7-2

DNA: TGTGCCAGTAAGTTGAATAGCGGGAGTACAGATACGCAGTATTTT
CDR3: CASKLNSGSTDTQYF
D: TRBD2
J: TRBJ2-3
V: TRBV19

DNA: TGTGCCAGCAGCCCCCCCGGGGGTGAAAAACTGTTTTTT
CDR3: CASSPPGGEKLFF
D: .
J: TRBJ1-4
V: TRBV7-6

DNA: TGTGCCAGCAGTGAATTTGGCAGCAATCAGCCCCAGCATTTT
CDR3: CASSEFGSNQPQHF
D: .
J: TRBJ1-5
V: TRBV25-1

DNA: TGCAGCGTTGCTGAAGGTACAGGGGGCTCATTATACGAGCAGTACTTC
CDR3: CSVAEGTGGSLYEQYF
D: TRBD1
J: TRBJ2-7
V: TRBV29-1

DNA: TGCGCCAGCAGCTACGACAGTGAGTATGGCTACACCTTC
CDR3: CASSYDSEYGYTF
D: .
J: TRBJ1-2
V: TRBV5-1

DNA: TGTGCCAGCAGCGTAGGGGCAGCATCTTCCACAGATACGCAGTATTTT
CDR3: CASSVGAASSTDTQYF
D: .
J: TRBJ2-3
V: TRBV9

DNA: TGCGCCAGCAGCCCCGGTAGCTCCTACAATGAGCAGTTCTTC
CDR3: CASSPGSSYNEQFF
D: .
J: TRBJ2-1
V: TRBV5-1

DNA: TGTGCCAGCTCCCCCCGGAGGGATGAAGCTTTCTTT
CDR3: CASSPRRDEAFF
D: .
J: TRBJ1-1
V: TRBV18

DNA: TGTGCCAGTTTCATAGGGACAGGCGGACTAACCGGGGAGCTGTTTTTT
CDR3: CASFIGTGGLTGELFF
D: TRBD1
J: TRBJ2-2
V: TRBV19

DNA: TGCGCCAGCAGCCATACAGGGAGCAGGACCGGGGAGCTGTTTTTT
CDR3: CASSHTGSRTGELFF
D: .
J: TRBJ2-2
V: TRBV4-1

DNA: TGTGCCAGCAGTGAAGGAACTTGGGAGCAGTACTTC
CDR3: CASSEGTWEQYF
D: .
J: TRBJ2-7
V: TRBV6-1

DNA: TGCAGCGTTAAGGGAGCAGTGACTGAAGCTTTCTTT
CDR3: CSVKGAVTEAFF
D: .
J: TRBJ1-1
V: TRBV29-1

DNA: TGCGCCAGCAGGCCCAGAACTAGCGGACATATCTCCTACGAGCAGTACTTC
CDR3: CASRPRTSGHISYEQYF
D: TRBD2
J: TRBJ2-7
V: TRBV5-1

DNA: TGTGCCAGTAGTATGTCAGGGACCAGGGCCGGGGGGCTGTTTTTT
CDR3: CASSMSGTRAGGLFF
D: .
J: TRBJ2-2
V: TRBV19

DNA: TGTGCCAGTAGACTTGGTTGGGCAGGGGTCGGGGAGCTGTTTTTT
CDR3: CASRLGWAGVGELFF
D: .
J: TRBJ2-2
V: TRBV19

DNA: TGTGCCAGCAGTCCGTTCCTCAGGGGCTCTGGGGCCAACGTCCTGACTTTC
CDR3: CASSPFLRGSGANVLTF
D: .
J: TRBJ2-6
V: TRBV28

DNA: TGTGCCAGCAGGACGGACAGGGCACCCCACGAGCAGTACTTC
CDR3: CASRTDRAPHEQYF
D: TRBD1
J: TRBJ2-7
V: TRBV6-1

DNA: TGTGCCAGCAGGCCAACTAGCGGGATGGGGGCCGGGGAGCTGTTTTTT
CDR3: CASRPTSGMGAGELFF
D: TRBD2
J: TRBJ2-2
V: TRBV6-6

DNA: TGTGCCAGCAGCCATGCTCGAGCGGGGGCGAGCTCCTACAATGAGCAGTTCTTC
CDR3: CASSHARAGASSYNEQFF
D: TRBD2
J: TRBJ2-1
V: TRBV7-8

DNA: TGCGCCAGCAGCTTGGCCGCCTTTAGCGGGGGATCCTACGAGCAGTACTTC
CDR3: CASSLAAFSGGSYEQYF
D: TRBD2
J: TRBJ2-7
V: TRBV5-1

DNA: TGTGCCAGCAGTCCTACAGGGTTTCGGCAAGAGACCCAGTACTTC
CDR3: CASSPTGFRQETQYF
D: .
J: TRBJ2-5
V: TRBV9

DNA: TGTGCCAGCAGGGCGCTAGGGACAGGGAGAACTGAAGCTTTCTTT
CDR3: CASRALGTGRTEAFF
D: TRBD1
J: TRBJ1-1
V: TRBV27

DNA: TGCAGCGTTAAGGGACAGTGGGATTCGTCTAGCGGGAGAGGTGCGCAGTACTTC
CDR3: CSVKGQWDSSSGRGAQYF
D: TRBD2
J: TRBJ2-7
V: TRBV29-1

DNA: TGTGCCAGTAGTACTCGGGTCCGCGGCGAGCAGTACTTC
CDR3: CASSTRVRGEQYF
D: .
J: TRBJ2-7
V: TRBV19

DNA: TGCGCCAGCAGCCAACCCCCCCCGACCGGGGAGCTGTTTTTT
CDR3: CASSQPPPTGELFF
D: .
J: TRBJ2-2
V: TRBV4-3

DNA: TGCGCCAGCAGCTCCGGACTAGCCGGTGCTCTTACAGATACGCAGTATTTT
CDR3: CASSSGLAGALTDTQYF
D: TRBD2
J: TRBJ2-3
V: TRBV5-1

DNA: TGTGCCAGTAGTATTGGGTACGGGATGGACTATCGCGAGCAGTTCTTC
CDR3: CASSIGYGMDYREQFF
D: .
J: TRBJ2-1
V: TRBV19

DNA: TGTGCCAGCAGCAACGGACAGGGTCTCTCACCCCTCCACTTT
CDR3: CASSNGQGLSPLHF
D: TRBD1
J: TRBJ1-6
V: TRBV5-6

DNA: TGTGCCAGCAGCACCGGACTAGCGTCGACCTACAATGAGCAGTTCTTC
CDR3: CASSTGLASTYNEQFF
D: TRBD2
J: TRBJ2-1
V: TRBV9

DNA: TGTGCCAGTAGTATGGAGGTATTGAACACTGAAGCTTTCTTT
CDR3: CASSMEVLNTEAFF
D: .
J: TRBJ1-1
V: TRBV19

DNA: TGTGCCAGCAGCGAGAGGGGGAGATTGAACACCGGGGAGCTGTTTTTT
CDR3: CASSERGRLNTGELFF
D: .
J: TRBJ2-2
V: TRBV7-9

DNA: TGTGCCAGCAGCGCAAAACCACGGACAGGGGGGATTAACTCCTACAATGAGCAGTTCTTC
CDR3: CASSAKPRTGGINSYNEQFF
D: TRBD1
J: TRBJ2-1
V: TRBV5-4

DNA: TGTGCCAGCAGCTTAACGGGGACAGGGCTCTCCTACGAGCAGTACTTC
CDR3: CASSLTGTGLSYEQYF
D: TRBD1
J: TRBJ2-7
V: TRBV13

DNA: TGCGCCAGCAGCCTGGGTCCGGGACAGGCCTACGAGCAGTACTTC
CDR3: CASSLGPGQAYEQYF
D: TRBD1
J: TRBJ2-7
V: TRBV5-1

DNA: TGTGCCAGCAGTTACGGTAGATACAATGAGCAGTTCTTC
CDR3: CASSYGRYNEQFF
D: .
J: TRBJ2-1
V: TRBV6-5